This T cell receptor beta chain stems from a study of beta chain features in type 1 diabetes. Study information: The samples had around 98 million sorted cells examined in all.

Study findings and constraints: Sequencing of cDNA might inflate the share of cells that strongly express TCR. Type 1 diabetes patients showed a moderate but significant shortening of TCRB CDR3s in all four CD4+ subsets.

About this clone: The antigen is unknown.

CDR1 is SGHDN, CDR2 FVKESK, per germline. V was pared by 5 bases and J by 0 bases, with 5 bases of the junction left unmatched. This CDR3 is built from 16 residues. Reverse transcription of all isolated RNA meant that expressed TCRB transcripts were sequenced. Only in-frame clones appear in the TCRdb table, and some are missing; sequencing was by immunoSEQ multiplex PCR. The sample yields about 410,000 clones, about 14% seen once. This TCR was sampled from a man aged 25-40 years in good health. Input material: naive CD4+ T cells from blood. J is TRBJ1-3 and V is TRBV14; 9 bases fit TRBD1. Written as DNA, the CDR3 is TGTGCCAGCAGCTTCCGGACAGGGGCCTCTGGAAACACCATATATTTT. Its protein is CASSFRTGASGNTIYF. The whole variable domain, filled in from reference TRBV14 and TRBJ1-3, reads EAGVTQFPSHSVIEKGQTVTLRCDPISGHDNLYWYRRVMGKEIKFLLHFVKESKQDESGMPNNRFLAERTGGTYSTLKVQPAELEDSGVYFCASSFRTGASGNTIYFGEGSWLTVV.